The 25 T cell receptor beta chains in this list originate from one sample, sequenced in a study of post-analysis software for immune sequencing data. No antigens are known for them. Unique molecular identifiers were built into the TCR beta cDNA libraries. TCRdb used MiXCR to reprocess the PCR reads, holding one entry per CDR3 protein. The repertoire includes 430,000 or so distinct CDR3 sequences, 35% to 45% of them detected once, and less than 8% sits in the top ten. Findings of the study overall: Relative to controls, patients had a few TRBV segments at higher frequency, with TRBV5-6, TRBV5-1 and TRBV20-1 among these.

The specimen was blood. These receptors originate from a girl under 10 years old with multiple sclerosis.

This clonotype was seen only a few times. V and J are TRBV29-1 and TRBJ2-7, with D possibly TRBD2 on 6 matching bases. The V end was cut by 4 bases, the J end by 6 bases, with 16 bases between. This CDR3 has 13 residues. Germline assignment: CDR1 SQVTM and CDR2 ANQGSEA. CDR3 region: CSVVEGFAVEQYF. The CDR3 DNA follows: TGCAGCGTTGTGGAGGGGTTTGCCGTCGAGCAGTACTTC.

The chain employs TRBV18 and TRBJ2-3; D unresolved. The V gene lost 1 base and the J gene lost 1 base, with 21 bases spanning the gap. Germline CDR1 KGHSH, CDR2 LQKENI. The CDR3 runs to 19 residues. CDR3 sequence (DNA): TGTGCCAGCTCACCACGTGTAGGGTTTGGACCTATTGGCACAGATACGCAGTATTTT. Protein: CASSPRVGFGPIGTDTQYF.

The CDR3: CASSQGLLQGPNYGYTF. The CDR3 bases are TGCGCCAGCAGCCAAGGTCTCCTACAGGGGCCCAACTATGGCTACACCTTC. The chain links TRBV4-3 to TRBJ1-2, with 7 bases fitting TRBD1. Germline V gene lookup returns CDR1 LGHNA and CDR2 YSLEER. With V trimmed by 1 base and J by 2 bases, 10 bases remained unmatched. The CDR3 extends over 17 amino acids.

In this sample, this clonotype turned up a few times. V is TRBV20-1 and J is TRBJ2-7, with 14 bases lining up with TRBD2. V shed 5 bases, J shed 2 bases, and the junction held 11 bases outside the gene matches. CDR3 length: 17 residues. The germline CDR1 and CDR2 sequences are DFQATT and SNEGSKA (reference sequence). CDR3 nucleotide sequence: TGCAGTGCTTCACAACCGGGACTAGCGGGAGAAGCCTACGAGCAGTACTTC. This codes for CSASQPGLAGEAYEQYF.

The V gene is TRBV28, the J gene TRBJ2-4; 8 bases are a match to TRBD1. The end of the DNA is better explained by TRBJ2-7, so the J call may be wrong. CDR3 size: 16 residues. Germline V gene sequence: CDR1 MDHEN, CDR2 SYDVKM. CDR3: CASSLRPGQASYEQYF. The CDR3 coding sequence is TGTGCCAGCAGTTTAAGACCGGGACAGGCCTCCTACGAGCAGTACTTC.

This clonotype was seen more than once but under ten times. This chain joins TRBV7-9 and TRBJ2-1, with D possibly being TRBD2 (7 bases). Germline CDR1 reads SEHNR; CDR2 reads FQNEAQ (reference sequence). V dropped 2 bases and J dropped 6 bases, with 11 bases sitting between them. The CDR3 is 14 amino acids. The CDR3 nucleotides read TGTGCCAGCAGCTTAAGGGGGGAGGGCAATGAGCAGTTCTTC. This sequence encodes CASSLRGEGNEQFF.

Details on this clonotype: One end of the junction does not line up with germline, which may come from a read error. The CDR3 loop is CASSLGTGGAEVFF. The CDR3 DNA follows: TGTGCCAGCAGCTTAGGAACAGGGGGTGCTGAAGTTTTCTTT. The J gene is TRBJ1-1, the V gene TRBV7-9; TRBD1 matches at 8 bases. Germline assignment: CDR1 SEHNR and CDR2 FQNEAQ (reference sequence). The CDR3 loop spans 14 amino acids. Drawing the rest from reference TRBV7-9 and TRBJ1-1, the complete variable domain is DTGVSQNPRHKITKRGQNVTFRCDPISEHNRLYWYRQTLGQGPEFLTYFQNEAQLEKSRLLSDRFSAERPKGSFSTLEIQRTEQGDSAMYLCASSLGTGGAEVFFGQGTRLTVV.

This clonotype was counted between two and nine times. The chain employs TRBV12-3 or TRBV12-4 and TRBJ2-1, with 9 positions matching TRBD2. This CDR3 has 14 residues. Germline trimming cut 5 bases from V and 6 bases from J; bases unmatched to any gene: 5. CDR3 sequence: CASSLGTSLNEQFF. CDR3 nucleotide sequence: TGTGCCAGCAGTCTAGGGACTAGCCTCAATGAGCAGTTCTTC.

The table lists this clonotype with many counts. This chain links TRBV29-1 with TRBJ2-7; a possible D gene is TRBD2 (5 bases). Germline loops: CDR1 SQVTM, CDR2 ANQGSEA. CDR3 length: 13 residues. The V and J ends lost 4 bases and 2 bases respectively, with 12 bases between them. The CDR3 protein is CSVVPGGTYEQYF. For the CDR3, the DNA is TGCAGCGTTGTCCCCGGAGGCACCTACGAGCAGTACTTC.

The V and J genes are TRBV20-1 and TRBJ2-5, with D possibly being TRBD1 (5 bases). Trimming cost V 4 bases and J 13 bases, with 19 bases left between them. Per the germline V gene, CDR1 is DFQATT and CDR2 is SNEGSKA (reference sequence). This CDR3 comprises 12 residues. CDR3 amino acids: CSAIRAWGERYF. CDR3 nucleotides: TGCAGTGCTATTAGGGCCTGGGGCGAGCGGTACTTC.

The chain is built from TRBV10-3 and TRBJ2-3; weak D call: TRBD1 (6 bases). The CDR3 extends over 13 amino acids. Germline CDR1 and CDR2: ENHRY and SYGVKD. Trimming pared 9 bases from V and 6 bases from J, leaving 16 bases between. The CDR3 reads CAITAGDSDTQYF. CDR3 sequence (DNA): TGTGCCATTACAGCAGGGGATTCCGATACGCAGTATTTT.

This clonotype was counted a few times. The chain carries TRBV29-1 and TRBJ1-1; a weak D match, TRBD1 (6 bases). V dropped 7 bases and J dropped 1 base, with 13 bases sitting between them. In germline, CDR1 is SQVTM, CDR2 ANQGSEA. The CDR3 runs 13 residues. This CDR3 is CSETTGPNTEAFF. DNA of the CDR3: TGCAGCGAAACCACAGGGCCGAACACTGAAGCTTTCTTT.

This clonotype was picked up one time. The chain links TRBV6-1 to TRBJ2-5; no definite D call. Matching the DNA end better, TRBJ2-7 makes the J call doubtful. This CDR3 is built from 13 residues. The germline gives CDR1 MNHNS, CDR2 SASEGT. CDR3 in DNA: TGTGCCAGCAGGGCAGTCGGGTACTACGAGCAGTACTTC. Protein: CASRAVGYYEQYF.

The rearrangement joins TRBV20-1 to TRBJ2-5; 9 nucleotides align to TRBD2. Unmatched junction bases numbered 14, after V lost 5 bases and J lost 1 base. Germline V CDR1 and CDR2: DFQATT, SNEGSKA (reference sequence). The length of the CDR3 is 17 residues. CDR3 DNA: TGCAGTGCTCATGACCCCGGGACTAGCCCTATCCAAGAGACCCAGTACTTC. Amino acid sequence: CSAHDPGTSPIQETQYF.

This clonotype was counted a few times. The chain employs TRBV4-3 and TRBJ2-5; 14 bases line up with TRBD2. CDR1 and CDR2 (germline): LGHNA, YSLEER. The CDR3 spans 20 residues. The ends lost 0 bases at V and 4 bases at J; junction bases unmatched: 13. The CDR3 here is CASSQEITGTSGSVTETQYF. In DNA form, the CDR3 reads TGCGCCAGCAGCCAAGAAATCACCGGGACTAGCGGGAGTGTGACAGAGACCCAGTACTTC.

As DNA, the CDR3 is TGTGCCTGGAAAGGGTTCGAGATGAACACTGAAGCTTTCTTT. It encodes CAWKGFEMNTEAFF. This chain uses TRBV30 with TRBJ1-1; D not certain. CDR3 length equals 14 residues. The germline V and J ends were trimmed by 4 bases and 0 bases, with 12 bases remaining between them. Germline CDR1 and CDR2: GTSNPN and SVGIG (reference sequence).

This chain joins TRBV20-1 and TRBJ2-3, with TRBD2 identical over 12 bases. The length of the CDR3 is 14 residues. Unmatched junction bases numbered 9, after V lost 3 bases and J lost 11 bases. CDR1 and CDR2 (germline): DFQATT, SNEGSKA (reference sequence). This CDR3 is CSARRLAGGVMQYF. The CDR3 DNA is TGCAGTGCTAGGCGCCTAGCGGGGGGGGTTATGCAGTATTTT.

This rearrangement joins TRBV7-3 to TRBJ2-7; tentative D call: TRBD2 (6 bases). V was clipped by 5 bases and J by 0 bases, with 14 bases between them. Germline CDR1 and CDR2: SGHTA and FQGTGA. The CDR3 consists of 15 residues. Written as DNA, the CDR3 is TGTGCCAGCAGCCCCGGGACTCAACCCTCCTACGAGCAGTACTTC. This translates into CASSPGTQPSYEQYF.

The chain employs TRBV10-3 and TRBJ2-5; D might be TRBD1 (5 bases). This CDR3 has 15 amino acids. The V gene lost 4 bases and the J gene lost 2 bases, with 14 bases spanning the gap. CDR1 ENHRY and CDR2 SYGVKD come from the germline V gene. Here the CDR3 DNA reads TGTGCCATCAGTGGTCCAGGGCCTACTCAAGAGACCCAGTACTTC. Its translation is CAISGPGPTQETQYF.

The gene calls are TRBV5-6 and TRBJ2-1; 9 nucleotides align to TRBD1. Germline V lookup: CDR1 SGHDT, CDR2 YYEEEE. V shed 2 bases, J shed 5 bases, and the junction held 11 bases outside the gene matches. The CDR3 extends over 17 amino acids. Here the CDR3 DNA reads TGTGCCAGCAGCTTCGGCGGTTGGGACAGGGTAGACAATGAGCAGTTCTTC. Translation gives CASSFGGWDRVDNEQFF.

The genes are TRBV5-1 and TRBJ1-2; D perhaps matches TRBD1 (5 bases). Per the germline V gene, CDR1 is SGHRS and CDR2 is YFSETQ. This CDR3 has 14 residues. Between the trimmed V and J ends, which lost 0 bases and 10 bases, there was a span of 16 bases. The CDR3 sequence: CASSLDAFQGHYTF. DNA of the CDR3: TGCGCCAGCAGCTTGGATGCATTCCAGGGTCACTACACCTTC.

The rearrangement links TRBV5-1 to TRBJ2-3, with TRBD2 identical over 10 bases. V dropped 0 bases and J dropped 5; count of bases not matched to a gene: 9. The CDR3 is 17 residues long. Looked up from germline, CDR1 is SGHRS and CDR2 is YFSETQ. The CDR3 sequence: CASSLVSSGGIGDTQYF. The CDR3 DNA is TGCGCCAGCAGCTTGGTTAGTAGCGGGGGGATCGGAGATACGCAGTATTTT.

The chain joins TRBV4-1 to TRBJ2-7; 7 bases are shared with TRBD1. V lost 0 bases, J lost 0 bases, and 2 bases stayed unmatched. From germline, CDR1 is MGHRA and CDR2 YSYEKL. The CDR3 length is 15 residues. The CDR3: CASSQEWDSSYEQYF. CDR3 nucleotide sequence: TGCGCCAGCAGCCAAGAATGGGACAGCTCCTACGAGCAGTACTTC.

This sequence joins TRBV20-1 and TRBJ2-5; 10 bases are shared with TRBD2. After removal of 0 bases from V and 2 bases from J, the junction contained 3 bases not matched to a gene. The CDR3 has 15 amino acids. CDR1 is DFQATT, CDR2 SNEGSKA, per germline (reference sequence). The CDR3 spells CSARDFSGRQETQYF. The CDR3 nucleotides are TGCAGTGCTAGAGATTTTAGCGGGAGGCAAGAGACCCAGTACTTC.

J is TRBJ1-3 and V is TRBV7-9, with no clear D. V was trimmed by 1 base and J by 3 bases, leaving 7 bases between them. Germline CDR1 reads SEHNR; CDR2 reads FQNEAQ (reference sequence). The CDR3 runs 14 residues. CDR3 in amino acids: CASSLGQLGNTIYF. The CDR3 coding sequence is TGTGCCAGCAGCTTAGGGCAGCTTGGAAACACCATATATTTT.